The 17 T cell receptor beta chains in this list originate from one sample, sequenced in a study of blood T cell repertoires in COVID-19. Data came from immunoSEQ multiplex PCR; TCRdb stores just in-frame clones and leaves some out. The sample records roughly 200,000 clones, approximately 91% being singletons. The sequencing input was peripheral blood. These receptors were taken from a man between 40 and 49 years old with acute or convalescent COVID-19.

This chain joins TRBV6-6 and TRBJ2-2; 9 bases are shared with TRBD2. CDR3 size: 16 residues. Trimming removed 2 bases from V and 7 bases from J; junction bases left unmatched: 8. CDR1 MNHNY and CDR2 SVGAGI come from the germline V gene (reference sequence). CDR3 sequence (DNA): TGTGCCAGCAGTTACCAGCGGGGGGCTCACGGCGGGGAGCTGTTTTTT. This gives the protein CASSYQRGAHGGELFF.

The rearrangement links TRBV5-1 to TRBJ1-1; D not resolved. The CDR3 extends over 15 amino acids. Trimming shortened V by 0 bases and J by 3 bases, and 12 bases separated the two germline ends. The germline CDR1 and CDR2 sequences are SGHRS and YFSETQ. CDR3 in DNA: TGCGCCAGCAGCTTGGCCGCGGTGGGTCACACTGAAGCTTTCTTT. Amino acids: CASSLAAVGHTEAFF.

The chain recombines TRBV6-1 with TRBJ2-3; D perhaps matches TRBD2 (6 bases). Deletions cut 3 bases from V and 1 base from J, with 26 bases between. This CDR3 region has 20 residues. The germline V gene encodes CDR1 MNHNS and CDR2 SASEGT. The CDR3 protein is CASSDYEPGLRQTRTDTQYF. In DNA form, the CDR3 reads TGTGCCAGCAGTGACTACGAACCGGGACTTCGACAAACTCGCACAGATACGCAGTATTTT.

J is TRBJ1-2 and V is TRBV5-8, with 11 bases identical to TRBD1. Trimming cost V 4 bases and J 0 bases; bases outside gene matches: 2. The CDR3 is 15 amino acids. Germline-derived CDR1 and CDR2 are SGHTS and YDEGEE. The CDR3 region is CASSGGQGANYGYTF. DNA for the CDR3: TGTGCCAGCAGCGGGGGACAGGGGGCTAACTATGGCTACACCTTC.

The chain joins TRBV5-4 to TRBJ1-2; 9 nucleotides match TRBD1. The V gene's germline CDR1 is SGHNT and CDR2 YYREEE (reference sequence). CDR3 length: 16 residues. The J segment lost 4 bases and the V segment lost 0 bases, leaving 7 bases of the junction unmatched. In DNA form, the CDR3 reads TGTGCCAGCAGCTTGGTTGGGACAGGGTATTCCTATGGCTACACCTTC. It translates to CASSLVGTGYSYGYTF. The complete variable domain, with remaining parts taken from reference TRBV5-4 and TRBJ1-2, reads ETGVTQSPTHLIKTRGQQVTLRCSSQSGHNTVSWYQQALGQGPQFIFQYYREEENGRGNFPPRFSGLQFPNYSSELNVNALELDDSALYLCASSLVGTGYSYGYTFGSGTRLTVV.

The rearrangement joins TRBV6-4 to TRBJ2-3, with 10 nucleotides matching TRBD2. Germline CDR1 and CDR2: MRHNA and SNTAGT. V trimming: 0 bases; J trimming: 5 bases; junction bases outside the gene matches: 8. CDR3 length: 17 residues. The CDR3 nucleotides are TGTGCCAGCAGTGACTCTGGGTGGACTAGCGGTGAAGATACGCAGTATTTT. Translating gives CASSDSGWTSGEDTQYF.

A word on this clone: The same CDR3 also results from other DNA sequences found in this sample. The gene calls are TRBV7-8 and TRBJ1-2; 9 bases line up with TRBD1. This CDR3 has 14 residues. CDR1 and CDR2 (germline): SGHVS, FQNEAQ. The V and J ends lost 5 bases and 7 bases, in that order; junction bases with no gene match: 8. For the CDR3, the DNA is TGTGCCAGCAGCACCCTACAGGGGGCCGGTGGCTACACCTTC. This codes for CASSTLQGAGGYTF.

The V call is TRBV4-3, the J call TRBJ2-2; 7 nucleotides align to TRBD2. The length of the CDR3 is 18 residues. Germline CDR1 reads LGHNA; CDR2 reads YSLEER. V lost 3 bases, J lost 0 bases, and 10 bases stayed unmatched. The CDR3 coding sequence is TGCGCCAGCAGCCAGGGGGGGGTTGCTTGGGCGAACACCGGGGAGCTGTTTTTT. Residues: CASSQGGVAWANTGELFF.

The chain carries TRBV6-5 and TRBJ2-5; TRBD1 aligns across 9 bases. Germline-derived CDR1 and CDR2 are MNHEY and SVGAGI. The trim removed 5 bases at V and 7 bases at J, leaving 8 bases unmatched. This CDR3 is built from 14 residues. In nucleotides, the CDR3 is TGTGCCAGCAGTCCACAGGGGGCGGGCGGGACCCAGTACTTC. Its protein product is CASSPQGAGGTQYF.

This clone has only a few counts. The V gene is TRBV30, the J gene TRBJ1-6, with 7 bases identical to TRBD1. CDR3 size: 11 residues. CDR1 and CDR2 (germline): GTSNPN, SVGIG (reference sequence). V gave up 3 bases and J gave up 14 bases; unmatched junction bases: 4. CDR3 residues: CAWRQGQTLHF. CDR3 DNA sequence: TGTGCCTGGAGACAGGGGCAAACCCTCCACTTT.

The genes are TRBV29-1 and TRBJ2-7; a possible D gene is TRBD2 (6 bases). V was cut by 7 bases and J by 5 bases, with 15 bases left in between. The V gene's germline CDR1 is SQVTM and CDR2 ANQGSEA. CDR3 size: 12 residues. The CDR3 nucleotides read TGCAGCGCTGGGGGATGGGGGGACGAGCAGTACTTC. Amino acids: CSAGGWGDEQYF.

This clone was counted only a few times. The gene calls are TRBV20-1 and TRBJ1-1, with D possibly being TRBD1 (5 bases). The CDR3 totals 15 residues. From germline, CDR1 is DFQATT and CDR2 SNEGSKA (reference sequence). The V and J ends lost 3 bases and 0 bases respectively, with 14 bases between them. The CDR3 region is CSASFRTPMNTEAFF. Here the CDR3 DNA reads TGCAGTGCTAGTTTTAGGACACCAATGAACACTGAAGCTTTCTTT.

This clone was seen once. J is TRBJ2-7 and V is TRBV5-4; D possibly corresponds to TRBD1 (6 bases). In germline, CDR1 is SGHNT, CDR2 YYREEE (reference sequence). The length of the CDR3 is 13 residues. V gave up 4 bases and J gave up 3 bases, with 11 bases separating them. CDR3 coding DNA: TGTGCCAGCAGCCTTCAACAGGGCTACGAGCAGTACTTC. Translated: CASSLQQGYEQYF.

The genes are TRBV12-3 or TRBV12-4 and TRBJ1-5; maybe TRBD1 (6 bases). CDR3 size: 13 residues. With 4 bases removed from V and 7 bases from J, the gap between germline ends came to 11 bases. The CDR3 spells CASSSTGLQPQHF. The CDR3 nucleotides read TGTGCCAGCAGTTCGACAGGTCTCCAGCCCCAGCATTTT.

This CDR3 is CASSELSAGGQYF. Written as DNA, the CDR3 is TGCGCCAGCAGTGAATTGTCGGCGGGGGGGCAGTACTTC. The V and J genes are TRBV10-1 and TRBJ2-7; TRBD2 aligns across 8 bases. The trim removed 3 bases at V and 9 bases at J, leaving 7 bases unmatched. This CDR3 comprises 13 residues. Germline lookup yields CDR1 WNHNN and CDR2 SYGVQD (reference sequence).

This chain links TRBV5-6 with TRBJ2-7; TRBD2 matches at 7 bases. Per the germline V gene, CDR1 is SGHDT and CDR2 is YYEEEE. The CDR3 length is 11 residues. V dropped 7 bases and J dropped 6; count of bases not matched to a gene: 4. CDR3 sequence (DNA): TGTGCCAGCGCCTGGGGGGGCGAGCAGTACTTC. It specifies CASAWGGEQYF.

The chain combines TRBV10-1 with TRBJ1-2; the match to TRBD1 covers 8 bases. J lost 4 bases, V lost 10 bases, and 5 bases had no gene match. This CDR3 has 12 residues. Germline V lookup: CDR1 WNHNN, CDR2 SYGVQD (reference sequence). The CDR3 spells CANPDRGYGYTF. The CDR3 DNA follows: TGCGCCAACCCTGACAGGGGCTATGGCTACACCTTC.